The source of this T cell receptor (beta chain) is a study of early T cells in non-severe SARS-CoV-2 infection. Turning to the study itself: Sequencing of unsorted whole blood was done on bulk RNA, leaving chains unpaired. General observations from the study: Reliance on VDJdb matching favored anti-spike CD8 responses; private and CD4 specificities were missed.

TCRdb re-derived calls from the 5' RACE reads in MiXCR, one entry per CDR3 protein. The table includes under 85,000 distinct CDR3 sequences, roughly a tenth detected once. As concerns this clonotype: What it binds is not known.

The CDR3 loop spans 15 amino acids. Germline-derived CDR1 and CDR2 are MNHEY and SVGEGT. Trimming took 2 bases from V and 13 from J; bases not matched to a gene: 10. Sample: whole blood. This sequence joins TRBV6-2 or TRBV6-3 and TRBJ2-4, with 11 bases lining up with TRBD1. The receptor was derived from an adult who was a healthcare worker with PCR-confirmed SARS-CoV-2 infection or an uninfected control (not recorded which). The CDR3 reads CASSYLPPGQGEQYF. The CDR3 bases are TGTGCCAGCAGTTACCTCCCACCGGGACAGGGGGAACAGTACTTC.